Listed below are T cell receptor beta chains from one sample, sequenced in a study of control samples from healthy donors and cancer patients. The protocol was immunoSEQ multiplex PCR, while the TCRdb copy is restricted to in-frame clones and leaves out a portion. This table has approximately 86,000 clones, 85% to 95% appearing once. Sequencing used blood. These receptors came from a woman in her thirties in good health. The CDR3 runs from the conserved cysteine through the conserved F or W. The D gene is left open where the match is weak. Some rows mark clone size as missing; the rest say once, few, many or name a class of expanded clone.

j_call v_call d_call clone_size cdr3_nt cdr3_aa
TRBJ2-6 TRBV7-3 . . TGTGCCAGCAGCTTAGGCGGAGACGCTGGGGCCAACGTCCTGACTTTC CASSLGGDAGANVLTF
TRBJ2-3 TRBV13 . . TGTGCCAGCAGCGTAGAGAAGACAACGCAGTATTTT CASSVEKTTQYF
TRBJ1-1 TRBV10-3 . . TGTGCCACCCTTCCTCACAGGGAGGAGAACACTGAAGCTTTCTTT CATLPHREENTEAFF
TRBJ2-7 TRBV2 TRBD1 once TGTGCCAGCAAGGGGCGGACAGGATCCTACGAGCAGTACTTC CASKGRTGSYEQYF
TRBJ1-1 TRBV13 . . TGTGCCAGCAGCCCCAACAGAGAAGTGAACACTGAAGCTTTCTTT CASSPNREVNTEAFF
TRBJ2-7 TRBV19 TRBD1 . TGTGCCAGTAGTCCGGGACAGGGCGTTTCCTACGAGCAGTACTTC CASSPGQGVSYEQYF
TRBJ2-1 TRBV2 TRBD2 . TGTGCCAGCGCGGGAGGGCCGGGGAATGAGCAGTTCTTC CASAGGPGNEQFF
TRBJ1-4 TRBV6-7 . . TGTGCCAGCAGTTACTCGGGGACCCTCATTGAAAAACTGTTTTTT CASSYSGTLIEKLFF
TRBJ1-4 TRBV4-1 TRBD1 . TGCGCCAGCAGCCCGGGACAGGGGGAGTTGCGAGAAAAACTGTTTTTT CASSPGQGELREKLFF
TRBJ2-3 TRBV5-1 TRBD1 once TGCGCCAGCAGCCCCGGGACAGTGGGTACAGATACGCAGTATTTT CASSPGTVGTDTQYF
TRBJ2-1 TRBV19 . . TGTGCCAGTAGTCCTTTTCCGCGGCAGACCTACAATGAGCAGTTCTTC CASSPFPRQTYNEQFF
TRBJ2-1 TRBV15 . . TGTGCCACCAGCAACTGGACGGTTAGCTCCTACAATGAGCAGTTCTTC CATSNWTVSSYNEQFF
TRBJ1-6 TRBV2 . . TGTGCCAGCAGTGAAGTTGGCAGGGATACCTATAATTCACCCCTCCACTTT CASSEVGRDTYNSPLHF
TRBJ1-2 TRBV5-6 . . TGTGCCAGCAGCTTGTCAGGATACTTTGGCTACACCTTC CASSLSGYFGYTF
TRBJ1-3 TRBV23-1 . . TGCGCCAGCAGTCTCCCCTTCGAAGGGGCTGCTGGAAACACCATATATTTT CASSLPFEGAAGNTIYF
TRBJ1-2 TRBV14 . . TGTGCCAGCAGCCAAGCAGGGAAGGGGAGGTATGGCTACACCTTC CASSQAGKGRYGYTF
TRBJ1-6 TRBV6-2/TRBV6-3 . . TGTGCCAGCAGGTACGCCAGGGGACATTCACCCCTCCACTTT CASRYARGHSPLHF
TRBJ1-4 TRBV28 . once TGTGCCAGCAGTCTTACAGGGTATGGAAAACTGTTTTTT CASSLTGYGKLFF
TRBJ2-7 TRBV2 TRBD1 . TGTGCCAGCCGCGTTCAACAGGGGAACCGGGACGAGCAGTACTTC CASRVQQGNRDEQYF
TRBJ2-1 TRBV29-1 . . TGCAGCGTTGTAGGGACGATTGTAGATGAGCAGTTCTTC CSVVGTIVDEQFF
TRBJ2-1 TRBV20-1 . . TGCAGTGCTAGTCACGAGGGAGGTGAGCAGTTCTTC CSASHEGGEQFF
TRBJ2-5 TRBV5-1 . . TGCGCCAGCAGGTCAGGGGAAGAGACCCAGTACTTC CASRSGEETQYF
TRBJ2-1 TRBV6-5 TRBD1 . TGTGCCAGCAGTTACGATAATACAGGGGGCCGAGGTGAGCAGTTCTTC CASSYDNTGGRGEQFF
TRBJ1-2 TRBV4-1 TRBD1 . TGCGCCAGCAGCCAACCACCTGACAGGGGGCGAGGGAGGCGGTATGGCTACACCTTC CASSQPPDRGRGRRYGYTF
TRBJ1-3 TRBV28 . . TGTGCCAGCAGTTTGAAAGGGAACACCATATATTTT CASSLKGNTIYF
TRBJ1-6 TRBV27 TRBD1 . TGTGCCAGCAGTAGGGACAGGGTTAATTCACCCCTCCACTTT CASSRDRVNSPLHF
TRBJ2-3 TRBV9 . . TGTGCCAGCAGCCCACAACTAGGCCAGGATACGCAGTATTTT CASSPQLGQDTQYF
TRBJ1-1 TRBV2 . . TGTGCCAGCAGTGGGGGGCAGGGAGGCACTGAAGCTTTCTTT CASSGGQGGTEAFF
TRBJ1-1 TRBV12-3/TRBV12-4 . . TGTGCCAGCAGCCGCCAGGTTATCACTGAAGCTTTCTTT CASSRQVITEAFF
TRBJ2-1 TRBV7-9 TRBD1 . TGTGCCAGCAGCTTAGCGGAAACAGGGGCGAATGAGCAGTTCTTC CASSLAETGANEQFF
TRBJ2-6 TRBV5-1 . . TGCGCCAGCAGCTTGGGGGGCTCTGGGGCCAACGTCCTGACTTTC CASSLGGSGANVLTF
TRBJ1-2 TRBV11-2 . . TGTGCCAGCAGCTTAGACAGGGGCTATGGCTACACCTTC CASSLDRGYGYTF
TRBJ1-2 TRBV5-6 . . TGTGCCAGCAGCATCCGGGGGATCTATGGCTACACCTTC CASSIRGIYGYTF
TRBJ1-1 TRBV15 . once TGTGCCACCAGCGCTATAAGGGACACTGAAGCTTTCTTT CATSAIRDTEAFF
TRBJ1-4 TRBV7-8 . . TGTGCCAGCAGCCAACACGGGAGATCGGAAAAACTGTTTTTT CASSQHGRSEKLFF
TRBJ2-2 TRBV3-1/TRBV3-2 TRBD2 . TGTGCCAGCAGCCCAACAGCGGGAGTCACCGGGGAGCTGTTTTTT CASSPTAGVTGELFF
TRBJ2-7 TRBV9 . . TGTGCCAGCAGCGTAGTCGGGGCCGGCGAGCAGTACTTC CASSVVGAGEQYF
TRBJ2-7 TRBV27 . . TGTGCCAGCAGTTCGACGGGACGATCCACCGCTTGGCAGTACTTC CASSSTGRSTAWQYF
TRBJ2-2 TRBV6-5 TRBD2 . TGTGCCAGCAGCTGGACTAGCGCGGACACCGGGGAGCTGTTTTTT CASSWTSADTGELFF
TRBJ2-3 TRBV11-2 TRBD1 . TGTGCCAGCAGCGGACAGGGAACAGATACGCAGTATTTT CASSGQGTDTQYF
TRBJ1-2 TRBV5-4 . . TGTGCCAGCAGCCACGGGTCTAACTATGGCTACACCTTC CASSHGSNYGYTF
TRBJ2-3 TRBV5-1 TRBD2 . TGCGCCAGCAGCTTGAGGGGGACTAGCGGCACAGATACGCAGTATTTT CASSLRGTSGTDTQYF
TRBJ2-1 TRBV29-1 TRBD2 . TGCAGCGTGGCCCGGCGGGGGGTCCAACGGAATGAGCAGTTCTTC CSVARRGVQRNEQFF
TRBJ1-1 TRBV5-1 . . TGCGCCAGCAGCACCCAGGACAGTTACACTGAAGCTTTCTTT CASSTQDSYTEAFF
TRBJ2-1 TRBV24-1 TRBD1 . TGTGCCACCAGTGCCCAGGGGGTAACCAATGAGCAGTTCTTC CATSAQGVTNEQFF
TRBJ1-3 TRBV6-5 . . TGTGCCAGCAGTCCCCACAGGGACCCTGGAAACACCATATATTTT CASSPHRDPGNTIYF
TRBJ2-3 TRBV24-1 TRBD2 . TGTGCCACCAGTGGCCGGACTAGCGCTTGGGGAGATACGCAGTATTTT CATSGRTSAWGDTQYF
TRBJ1-6 TRBV4-1 TRBD1 . TGCGCCAGCAGCCAAGCGACAGGGGGAGGGTCACCCCTCCACTTT CASSQATGGGSPLHF
TRBJ2-2 TRBV5-4 . . TGTGCCAGCAGCTTGGGGCAGGGACAGAACACCGGGGAGCTGTTTTTT CASSLGQGQNTGELFF
TRBJ2-5 TRBV6-5 . . TGTGCCAGCAGCGTACTAGCTCGAGAGACCCAGTACTTC CASSVLARETQYF
TRBJ1-1 TRBV29-1 . . TGCAGCGTTGAACGGACAGTGAACACTGAAGCTTTCTTT CSVERTVNTEAFF
TRBJ1-6 TRBV28 . . TGTGCCAGCAGCCATTTATCACCCCTCCACTTT CASSHLSPLHF
TRBJ2-1 TRBV19 . . TGTGCCAGTAGTGGTAGTAGCTACAATGAGCAGTTCTTC CASSGSSYNEQFF
TRBJ1-3 TRBV13 . . TGTGCCAGCAGCTTAAGACCCCTGCGGGCCGTCTCTGGAAACACCATATATTTT CASSLRPLRAVSGNTIYF
TRBJ1-3 TRBV9 . . TGTGCCAGCAGCGTAGCTCCCCTGGTAGCTGGAAACACCATATATTTT CASSVAPLVAGNTIYF